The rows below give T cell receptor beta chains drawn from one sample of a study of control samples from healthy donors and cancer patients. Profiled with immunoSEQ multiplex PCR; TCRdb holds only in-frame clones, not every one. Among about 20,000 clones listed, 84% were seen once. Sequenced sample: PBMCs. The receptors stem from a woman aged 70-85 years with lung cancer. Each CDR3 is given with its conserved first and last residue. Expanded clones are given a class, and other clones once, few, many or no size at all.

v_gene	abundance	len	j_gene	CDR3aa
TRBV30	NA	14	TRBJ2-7	CAWDPGQAPYEQYF
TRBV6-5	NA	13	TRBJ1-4	CASRDSGNEKLFF
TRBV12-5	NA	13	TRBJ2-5	CASGLVQQETQYF
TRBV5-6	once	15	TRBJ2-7	CASSPGTGGTYEQYF
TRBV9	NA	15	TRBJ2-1	CASSAGSGKWNEQFF
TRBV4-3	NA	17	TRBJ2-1	CASSQGSGYTPTDEQFF
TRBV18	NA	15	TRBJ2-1	CASSPRDRVDYEQFF
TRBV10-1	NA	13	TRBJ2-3	CASGLRGEDTQYF
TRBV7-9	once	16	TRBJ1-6	CASSFRQGSYNSPLHF
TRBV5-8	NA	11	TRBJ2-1	CASSWDSQQFF
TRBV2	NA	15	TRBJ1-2	CASSEGGRGNYGYTF